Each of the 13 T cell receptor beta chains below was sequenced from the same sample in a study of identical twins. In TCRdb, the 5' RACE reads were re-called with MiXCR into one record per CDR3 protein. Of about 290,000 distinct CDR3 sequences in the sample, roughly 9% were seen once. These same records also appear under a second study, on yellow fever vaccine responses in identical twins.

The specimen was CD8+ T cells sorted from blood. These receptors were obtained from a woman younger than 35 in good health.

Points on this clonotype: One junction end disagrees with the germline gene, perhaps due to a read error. The CDR3 here is CSARDWDREQEAFF. The CDR3 DNA is TGCAGTGCAAGAGACTGGGACAGGGAGCAAGAAGCTTTCTTT. The V and J genes are TRBV20-1 and TRBJ1-1; 9 bases are a match to TRBD1. The length of the CDR3 is 14 residues. Per germline, CDR1 DFQATT and CDR2 SNEGSKA (reference sequence).

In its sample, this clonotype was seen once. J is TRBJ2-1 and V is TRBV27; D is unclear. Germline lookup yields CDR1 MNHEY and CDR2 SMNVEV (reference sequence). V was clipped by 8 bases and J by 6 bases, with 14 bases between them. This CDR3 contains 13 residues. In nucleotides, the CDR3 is TGTGCCAGCGGGCCCCAAATGGGCAATGAGCAGTTCTTC. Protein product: CASGPQMGNEQFF.

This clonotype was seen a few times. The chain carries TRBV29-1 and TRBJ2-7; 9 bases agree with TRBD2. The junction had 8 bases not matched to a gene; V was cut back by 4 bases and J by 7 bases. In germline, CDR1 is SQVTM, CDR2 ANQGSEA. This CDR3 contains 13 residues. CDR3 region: CSVGLADKVEQYF. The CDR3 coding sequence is TGCAGCGTTGGACTAGCGGACAAAGTGGAGCAGTACTTC.

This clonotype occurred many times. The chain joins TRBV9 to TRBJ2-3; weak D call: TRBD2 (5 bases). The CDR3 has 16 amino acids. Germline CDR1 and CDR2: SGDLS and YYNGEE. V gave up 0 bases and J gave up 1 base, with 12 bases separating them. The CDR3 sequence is CASSVELLVRTDTQYF. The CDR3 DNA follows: TGTGCCAGCAGCGTAGAATTACTAGTCCGCACAGATACGCAGTATTTT. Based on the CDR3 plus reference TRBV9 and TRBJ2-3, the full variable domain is DSGVTQTPKHLITATGQRVTLRCSPRSGDLSVYWYQQSLDQGLQFLIQYYNGEERAKGNILERFSAQQFPDLHSELNLSSLELGDSALYFCASSVELLVRTDTQYFGPGTRLTVL.

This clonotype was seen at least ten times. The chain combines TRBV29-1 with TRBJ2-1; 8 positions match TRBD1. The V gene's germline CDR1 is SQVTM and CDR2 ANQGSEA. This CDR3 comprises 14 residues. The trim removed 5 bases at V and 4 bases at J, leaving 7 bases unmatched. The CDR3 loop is CSVPGTGRYNEQFF. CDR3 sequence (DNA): TGCAGCGTTCCCGGGACAGGTAGATACAATGAGCAGTTCTTC.

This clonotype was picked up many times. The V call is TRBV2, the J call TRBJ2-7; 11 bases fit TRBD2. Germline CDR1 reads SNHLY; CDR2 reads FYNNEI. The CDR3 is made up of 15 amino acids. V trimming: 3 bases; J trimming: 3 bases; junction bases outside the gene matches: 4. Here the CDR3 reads CASSDPGLADYEQYF. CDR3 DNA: TGTGCCAGCAGTGACCCGGGACTAGCGGACTACGAGCAGTACTTC.

The CDR3 spells CASSWTSGQETQYF. CDR3 coding DNA: TGTGCCAGCAGCTGGACTAGCGGGCAAGAGACCCAGTACTTC. The rearrangement links TRBV3-1 to TRBJ2-5, with 11 nucleotides matching TRBD2. V lost 5 bases to trimming and J lost 2 bases; unmatched junction nucleotides: 1. The CDR3 is made up of 14 amino acids. CDR1 is LGHDT and CDR2 is YNNKEL in the germline V gene (reference sequence).

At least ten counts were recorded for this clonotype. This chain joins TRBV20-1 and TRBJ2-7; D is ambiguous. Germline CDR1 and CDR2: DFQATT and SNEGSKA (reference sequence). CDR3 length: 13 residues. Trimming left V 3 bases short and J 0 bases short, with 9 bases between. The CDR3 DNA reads TGCAGTGCTAGGCGGATGAGCTCCTACGAGCAGTACTTC. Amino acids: CSARRMSSYEQYF.

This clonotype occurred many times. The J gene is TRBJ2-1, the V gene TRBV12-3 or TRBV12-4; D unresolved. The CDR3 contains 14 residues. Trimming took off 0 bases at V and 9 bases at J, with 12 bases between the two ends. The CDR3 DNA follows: TGTGCCAGCAGTTTAGCGTTGGGCTTCGGTGAGCAGTTCTTC. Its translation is CASSLALGFGEQFF.

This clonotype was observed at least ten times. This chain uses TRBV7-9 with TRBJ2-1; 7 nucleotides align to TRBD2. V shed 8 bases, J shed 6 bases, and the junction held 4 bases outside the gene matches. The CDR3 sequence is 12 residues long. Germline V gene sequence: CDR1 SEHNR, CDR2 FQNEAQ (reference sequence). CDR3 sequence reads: CASVSGGNEQFF. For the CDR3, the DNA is TGTGCCAGCGTCTCGGGGGGCAATGAGCAGTTCTTC.

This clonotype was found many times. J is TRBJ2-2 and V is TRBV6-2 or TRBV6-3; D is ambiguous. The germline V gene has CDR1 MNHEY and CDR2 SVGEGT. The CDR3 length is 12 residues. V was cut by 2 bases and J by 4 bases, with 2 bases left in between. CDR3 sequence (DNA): TGTGCCAGCAGTTACCGCACCGGGGAGCTGTTTTTT. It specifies CASSYRTGELFF.

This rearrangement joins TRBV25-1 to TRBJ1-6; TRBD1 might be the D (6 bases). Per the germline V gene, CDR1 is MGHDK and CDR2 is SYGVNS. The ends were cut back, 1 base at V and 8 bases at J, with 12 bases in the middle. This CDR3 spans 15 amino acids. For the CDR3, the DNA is TGTGCCAGCAGTGAATCCGGGACATATGATTCACCCCTCCACTTT. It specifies CASSESGTYDSPLHF.

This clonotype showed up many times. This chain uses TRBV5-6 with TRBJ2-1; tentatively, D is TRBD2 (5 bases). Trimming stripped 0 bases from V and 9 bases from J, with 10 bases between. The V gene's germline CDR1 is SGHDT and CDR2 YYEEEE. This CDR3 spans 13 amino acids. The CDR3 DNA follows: TGTGCCAGCAGCTTGGAGGAACGGGGTGAGCAGTTCTTC. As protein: CASSLEERGEQFF.